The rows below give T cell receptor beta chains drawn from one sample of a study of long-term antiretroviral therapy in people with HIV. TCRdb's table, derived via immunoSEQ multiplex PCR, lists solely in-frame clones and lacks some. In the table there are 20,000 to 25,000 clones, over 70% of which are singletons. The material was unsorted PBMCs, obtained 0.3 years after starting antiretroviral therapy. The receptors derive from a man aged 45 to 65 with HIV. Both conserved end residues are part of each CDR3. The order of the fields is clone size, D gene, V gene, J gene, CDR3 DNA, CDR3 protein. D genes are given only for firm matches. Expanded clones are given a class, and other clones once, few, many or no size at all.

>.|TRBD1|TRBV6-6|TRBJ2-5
TGTGCCAGCAGTTACCAAGGACAGGGGGCTGGGGAGACCCAGTACTTC
CASSYQGQGAGETQYF
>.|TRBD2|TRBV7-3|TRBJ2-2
TGTGCCAGCAGCTCCCCCAGTGAGGGCGGGGGAGTCTCCGGGGAGCTGTTTTTT
CASSSPSEGGGVSGELFF
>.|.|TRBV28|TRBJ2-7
TGTGCCAGCAATTGGAGAGGGGATACCTACGAGCAGTACTTC
CASNWRGDTYEQYF
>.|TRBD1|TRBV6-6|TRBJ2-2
TGTGCCAGCAGTTACAGGGGGCCGGATACCGGGGAGCTGTTTTTT
CASSYRGPDTGELFF
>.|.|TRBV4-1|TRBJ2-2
TGCGCCAGCAGCCAATTCGGCACTGGGAACACCGGGGAGCTGTTTTTT
CASSQFGTGNTGELFF
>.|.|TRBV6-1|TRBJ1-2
TGTGCCAGCAGTGAAGCGAAGGGGCGAGACTATGGCTACACCTTC
CASSEAKGRDYGYTF
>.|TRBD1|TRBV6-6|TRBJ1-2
TGTGCCAGCAGTTACTCCCAGGGGGCGCGTGGTGGCTACACCTTC
CASSYSQGARGGYTF
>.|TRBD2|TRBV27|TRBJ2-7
TGTGCCAGTAGTTTTGACGGAGGGACTAGCGGCTTCTACGAGCAGTACTTC
CASSFDGGTSGFYEQYF
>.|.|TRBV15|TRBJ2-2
TGTGCCACCAGTAAATTGGGGGGGGGCCCCACCGGGGAGCTGTTTTTT
CATSKLGGGPTGELFF
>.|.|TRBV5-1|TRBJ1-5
TGCGCCAGCAGTTTCTCAGGTATCACGGCCCAGCATTTT
CASSFSGITAQHF
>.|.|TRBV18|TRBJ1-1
TGTGCCAGCTCACCACTTGCGACAGAAGGGGCTTTCTTT
CASSPLATEGAFF
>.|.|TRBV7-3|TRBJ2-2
TGTGCCAGCAGCTCCCGACCCGGGGCCTCTACTAGGTGGGGGGAGCTGTTTTTT
CASSSRPGASTRWGELFF
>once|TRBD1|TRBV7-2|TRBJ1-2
TGTGCCAGCAGCCAAACAGGGGGTGAGGGCTACACCTTC
CASSQTGGEGYTF
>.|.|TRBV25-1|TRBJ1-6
TGTGCCAGCAGCGAGGGGAATAATTCACCCCTCCACTTT
CASSEGNNSPLHF
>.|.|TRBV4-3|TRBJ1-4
TGCGCCAGCAGCCCCGACGGTCGTCGAGGAGAAAAACTGTTTTTT
CASSPDGRRGEKLFF
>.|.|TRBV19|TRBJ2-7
TGTGCCAGTAGTATTGGCCGAGTCAACGAGCAGTACTTC
CASSIGRVNEQYF
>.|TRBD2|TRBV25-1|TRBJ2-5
TGTGCCAGCAGTGACCGGGACTACAAAGAGACCCAGTACTTC
CASSDRDYKETQYF
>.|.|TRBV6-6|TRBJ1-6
TGTGCCAGCGCGGCAGCTGGGAATAATTCACCCCTCCACTTT
CASAAAGNNSPLHF
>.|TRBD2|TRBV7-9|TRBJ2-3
TGTGCCAGCAGCTTAGGGGCCCGGGGGGTTCAAGATACGCAGTATTTT
CASSLGARGVQDTQYF
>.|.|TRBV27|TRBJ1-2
TGTGCCAGCAGTGCCGCCGCATATAATGGCTACACCTTC
CASSAAAYNGYTF
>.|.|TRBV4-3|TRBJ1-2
TGCGCCAGCAGCCAAGCCAGGGCGTTCAGGCAGTCTGGCTACACCTTC
CASSQARAFRQSGYTF
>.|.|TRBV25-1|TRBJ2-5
TGTGCCAGCAGTGAAACGGACCAAGAGACCCAGTACTTC
CASSETDQETQYF
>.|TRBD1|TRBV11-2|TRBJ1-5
TGTGCCAGCAACCCCGGACAGGGTAGTCAGCCCCAGCATTTT
CASNPGQGSQPQHF
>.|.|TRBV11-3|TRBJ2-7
TGTGCCAGCAGCTTAGAAGACAGGCTACTCTACGAGCAGTACTTC
CASSLEDRLLYEQYF
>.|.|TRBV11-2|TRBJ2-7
TGTGCCAGCAGCTTCGGGCCAGTCTACGAGCAGTACTTC
CASSFGPVYEQYF
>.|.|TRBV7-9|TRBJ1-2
TGTGCCAGCAGCTTAGGGTTTGCTAACTATGGCTACACCTTC
CASSLGFANYGYTF
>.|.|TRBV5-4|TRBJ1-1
TGTGCCATCTATGGACAGCCGAACACTGAAGCTTTCTTT
CAIYGQPNTEAFF
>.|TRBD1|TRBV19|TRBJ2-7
TGTGCCAGTAGTATAGGTCAGGGGGCGGACGAGCAGTACTTC
CASSIGQGADEQYF
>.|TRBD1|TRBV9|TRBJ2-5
TGTGCCAGCAGCGGTGACAGGGGGGGTTTCCAAGAGACCCAGTACTTC
CASSGDRGGFQETQYF
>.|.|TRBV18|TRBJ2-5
TGTGCCAGCTCACCACAACAAGAGACCCAGTACTTC
CASSPQQETQYF
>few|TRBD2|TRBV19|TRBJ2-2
TGTGCCAGTAAGGGGCTGAGCTGGACTAGTAGGTCCGGGGAGCTGTTTTTT
CASKGLSWTSRSGELFF
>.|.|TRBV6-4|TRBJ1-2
TGTGCCAGCAGTGACTCGGTGGAGGCGAGCGGCTATGGCTACACCTTC
CASSDSVEASGYGYTF
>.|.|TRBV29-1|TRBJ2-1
TGCAGCGTTGAAATGTTAGCCCTATCTATATACAATGAGCAGTTCTTC
CSVEMLALSIYNEQFF
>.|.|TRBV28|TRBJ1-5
TGTGCCAGCAGTTCCATTGTGCCGGGCTGGAATCAGCCCCAGCATTTT
CASSSIVPGWNQPQHF
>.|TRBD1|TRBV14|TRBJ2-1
TGTGCCAGCAGCCCGGACAGGAAGTTCTTATTTGAGCAGTTCTTC
CASSPDRKFLFEQFF
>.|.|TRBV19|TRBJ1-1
TGTGCCAGTAGTATCGGCAGGAACACTGAAGCTTTCTTT
CASSIGRNTEAFF
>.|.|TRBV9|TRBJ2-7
TGTGCCAGCAGCGCGTTGGGGAGTCAGCAGTACTTC
CASSALGSQQYF
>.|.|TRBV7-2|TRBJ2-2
TGTGCCAGCAGCTCAAGTAGCGGAAGCGGGGAGCTGTTTTTT
CASSSSSGSGELFF
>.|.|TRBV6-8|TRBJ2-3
TGTGCCATCGGCCTTGAGGGGGGGAGCACAGATACGCAGTATTTT
CAIGLEGGSTDTQYF
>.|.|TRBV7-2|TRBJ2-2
TGTGCCAGCAGCTTAAGTCTGGGTTTAGCCGGAACCGGGGAGCTGTTTTTT
CASSLSLGLAGTGELFF
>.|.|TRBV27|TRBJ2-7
TGTGCCAGCAGTCCCGAGGACCGCTTGTACGAGCAGTACTTC
CASSPEDRLYEQYF